These 27 T cell receptor beta chains share one sample of origin, sequenced in a study of CD8+CD57+ T cells in acquired aplastic anemia. Investigators profiled TCR beta VDJ and CDR3 from genomic DNA template. TCRdb fed the reads into MiXCR, producing one record per CDR3 protein. The data hold around 200,000 distinct CDR3 sequences, with around 60% observed a single time. Sequencing was performed on sorted CD4+, CD8+, or CD8+CD57+ T cells (not recorded which) from PBMCs. These receptors all come from a human donor in good health.

The CDR3 spells CASSFPVEGAGGYTF. The CDR3 nucleotides are TGTGCCAGCAGCTTCCCTGTGGAGGGGGCAGGGGGCTACACCTTC. The chain joins TRBV7-7 to TRBJ1-2; 7 bases are a match to TRBD1. The CDR3 spans 15 residues. CDR1 and CDR2 (germline): SSHAT, FNYEAQ (reference sequence). V lost 3 bases, J lost 8 bases, and 12 bases stayed unmatched.

V and J are TRBV19 and TRBJ1-1; the D gene is possibly TRBD1 (5 bases). The CDR3 has 14 residues. Looked up from germline, CDR1 is LNHDA and CDR2 is SQIVND (reference sequence). V was pared by 7 bases and J by 0 bases, with 12 bases between. Written as DNA, the CDR3 is TGTGCCAGTACCAGGACACCAATGAACACTGAAGCTTTCTTT. Translated, it gives CASTRTPMNTEAFF.

This clonotype came up once. The chain recombines TRBV7-9 with TRBJ2-7; no definite D call. The end of the DNA fits TRBJ2-5 better, so the J call may be wrong. CDR3 length: 14 residues. The germline CDR1 and CDR2 sequences are SEHNR and FQNEAQ (reference sequence). The CDR3 DNA reads TGTGCCAGCAGCGCCCTAGGCCCCGGAGAGACCCAGTACTTC. It specifies CASSALGPGETQYF.

This clonotype came up a few times. J is TRBJ2-5 and V is TRBV14; D call uncertain. Germline CDR1 reads SGHDN; CDR2 reads FVKESK. V shed 0 bases and J shed 2 bases, with 7 bases lying between them. CDR3 size: 14 residues. The CDR3 region has the DNA TGTGCCAGCAGCCAAGATATTGGGCAAGAGACCCAGTACTTC. It translates to CASSQDIGQETQYF.

There are many counts of this clonotype. CDR3 coding DNA: TGTGCCAGCAGTTTAGCTGGGGAACAGGGTGGCCGCGGGGATGGCTACACCTTC. Its protein is CASSLAGEQGGRGDGYTF. The chain carries TRBV12-3 or TRBV12-4 and TRBJ1-2; weak D call: TRBD1 (6 bases). Trimming took off 0 bases at V and 6 bases at J, with 23 bases between the two ends. The CDR3 length is 18 residues.

The J gene is TRBJ2-3, the V gene TRBV20-1; TRBD2 matches 9 bases. The ends lost 8 bases at V and 6 bases at J; junction bases unmatched: 12. Looked up from germline, CDR1 is DFQATT and CDR2 is SNEGSKA (reference sequence). CDR3 length: 14 residues. DNA of the CDR3: TGCAGTTTGGGCGGTGGAGCGGGGGGTGATACGCAGTATTTT. It specifies CSLGGGAGGDTQYF.

V is TRBV7-8 and J is TRBJ1-6; a weak D match, TRBD1 (5 bases). V was clipped by 3 bases and J by 0 bases, with 9 bases between them. The CDR3 is 16 residues long. CDR1 is SGHVS and CDR2 is FQNEAQ in the germline V gene. CDR3 in DNA: TGTGCCAGCAGCTTGGAGGGGAGCTCCTATAATTCACCCCTCCACTTT. Translated, it gives CASSLEGSSYNSPLHF.

The chain combines TRBV19 with TRBJ1-6; TRBD1 might be the D (5 bases). The ends were cut back, 7 bases at V and 7 bases at J, with 17 bases in the middle. From germline, CDR1 is LNHDA and CDR2 SQIVND (reference sequence). There are 15 residues in the CDR3. This CDR3 reads CASMGRPQWNSPLHF. The CDR3 DNA sequence: TGTGCCAGTATGGGGCGTCCCCAGTGGAATTCACCCCTCCACTTT.

This clonotype was seen many times. This chain connects TRBV27 to TRBJ2-4, with D perhaps assigned TRBD1 or TRBD2 (5 bases each). The CDR3 is 15 residues long. The ends were cut back, 6 bases at V and 6 bases at J, with 18 bases in the middle. The germline V gene has CDR1 MNHEY and CDR2 SMNVEV (reference sequence). CDR3 DNA sequence: TGTGCCAGCAGCCTCTCCCGGGGCCTCTTAAACATTCAGTACTTC. Its protein product is CASSLSRGLLNIQYF.

The rearrangement links TRBV7-2 to TRBJ2-2; 9 nucleotides line up with TRBD2. The trim removed 5 bases at V and 5 bases at J, leaving 9 bases unmatched. This CDR3 has 16 amino acids. Germline V gene data show CDR1 as SGHTA and CDR2 as FQGNSA. The CDR3: CASSKKVLAGTGELFF. CDR3 coding DNA: TGTGCCAGCAGCAAAAAAGTGCTAGCGGGAACCGGGGAGCTGTTTTTT.

This chain joins TRBV7-2 and TRBJ2-2; D is unresolved. The V end was cut by 1 base, the J end by 4 bases, with 10 bases between. The CDR3 covers 15 residues. Germline V gives CDR1 SGHTA, CDR2 FQGNSA. CDR3 protein: CASSLEGNSTGELFF. The CDR3 DNA is TGTGCCAGCAGCTTAGAAGGGAATAGCACCGGGGAGCTGTTTTTT.

This sequence joins TRBV7-9 and TRBJ2-7, with D perhaps TRBD2 (6 bases). The CDR3 runs to 15 residues. With 2 bases removed from V and 6 bases from J, the gap between germline ends came to 17 bases. Per germline, CDR1 SEHNR and CDR2 FQNEAQ (reference sequence). CDR3 in amino acids: CASSLSWGDLVEQYF. CDR3 nucleotide sequence: TGTGCCAGCAGCTTAAGTTGGGGGGACCTCGTCGAGCAGTACTTC.

The rearrangement uses TRBV9 and TRBJ2-1, with unresolved D. The CDR3 contains 15 residues. Germline values: CDR1 SGDLS, CDR2 YYNGEE. V dropped 5 bases and J dropped 0 bases, with 12 bases sitting between them. This CDR3 reads CASSRGPGSYNEQFF. CDR3 sequence (DNA): TGTGCCAGCAGTCGAGGACCGGGCTCCTACAATGAGCAGTTCTTC.

This chain joins TRBV19 and TRBJ2-1, with 10 bases that match TRBD2. The CDR3 contains 17 residues. V lost 0 bases and J lost 4; bases outside the gene matches: 6. The V gene's germline CDR1 is LNHDA and CDR2 SQIVND (reference sequence). The CDR3 coding sequence is TGTGCCAGTAGTATAGAACTAGCGGGACAGCTTTACAATGAGCAGTTCTTC. Protein: CASSIELAGQLYNEQFF.

CDR3 region: CASSLGGGIRTNYGYTF. In nucleotides, the CDR3 is TGTGCCAGCAGCTTAGGTGGAGGGATAAGGACTAACTATGGCTACACCTTC. The gene calls are TRBV11-2 and TRBJ1-2, with D unclear. Between the trimmed V and J ends, which lost 1 base and 0 bases, there was a span of 15 bases. Germline V gene sequence: CDR1 SGHAT, CDR2 FQNNGV. The CDR3 length is 17 residues.

The rearrangement joins TRBV29-1 to TRBJ2-5, with D maybe TRBD1 (7 bases). Between the trimmed V and J ends, which lost 4 bases and 5 bases, there was a span of 29 bases. The germline V gene has CDR1 SQVTM and CDR2 ANQGSEA. The length of the CDR3 is 18 residues. CDR3 nucleotide sequence: TGCAGCGTTGGCCCCCAGAGGAGGGGGCTGGGGTCGTTGGAGACCCAGTACTTC. Residues: CSVGPQRRGLGSLETQYF.

The V and J genes are TRBV25-1 and TRBJ2-3; 7 nucleotides align to TRBD1. The CDR3 totals 13 residues. Trimming removed 5 bases from V and 5 bases from J; junction bases left unmatched: 4. Germline V gene data show CDR1 as MGHDK and CDR2 as SYGVNS. The chain's CDR3 is CASSSTGEDTQYF. The DNA of the CDR3 is TGTGCCAGCAGTTCAACAGGGGAAGATACGCAGTATTTT.

Concerning this clonotype: Its ends do not fully match the called genes, so a read error is possible. The chain combines TRBV15 with TRBJ2-1; no clear D. CDR1 and CDR2 (germline): LNHNV, YYDKDF (reference sequence). CDR3 length equals 18 residues. CDR3 nucleotides: TGTGCCACCAGCAGAGACCCGTTCGGGTTGAGCTCCTACAATGGGCAGTTCTTC. As protein: CATSRDPFGLSSYNGQFF.

This rearrangement joins TRBV11-3 to TRBJ1-2; a possible D gene is TRBD1 (5 bases). CDR3 length equals 13 residues. Germline V gene lookup returns CDR1 SGHNT and CDR2 YENEEA. Trimming left V 5 bases short and J 6 bases short, with 13 bases between. The CDR3 sequence is CASSPGGNHGYTF. CDR3 DNA sequence: TGTGCCAGCAGCCCCGGGGGTAATCATGGCTACACCTTC.

The chain is built from TRBV7-9 and TRBJ2-1; a possible D gene is TRBD2 (5 bases). Trimming stripped 4 bases from V and 5 bases from J, with 15 bases between. There are 15 residues in the CDR3. Germline assignment: CDR1 SEHNR and CDR2 FQNEAQ (reference sequence). CDR3 coding DNA: TGTGCCAGCAGCTCACCGGGATCCACTAACAATGAGCAGTTCTTC. It translates to CASSSPGSTNNEQFF.

This clonotype was observed a few times. Since a much larger clone is just one base distant, this may be a read error. The chain couples TRBV10-1 to TRBJ1-2; a possible D gene is TRBD1 (6 bases). The V end lost 11 bases, the J end lost 4 bases, and 14 bases lay between the germline ends. The CDR3 runs 12 residues. CDR1 is WNHNN and CDR2 is SYGVQD in the germline V gene (reference sequence). The CDR3 loop is CAVDRSPYGYTF. CDR3 bases: TGCGCCGTCGACAGGAGTCCCTATGGCTACACCTTC.

This clonotype was detected ten times or more. The chain uses TRBV20-1 and TRBJ2-7; the match to TRBD2 covers 10 bases. Germline CDR1 and CDR2: DFQATT and SNEGSKA (reference sequence). The CDR3 is 17 amino acids. Unmatched junction bases numbered 10, after V lost 2 bases and J lost 0 bases. The CDR3, as DNA: TGCAGTGCTAGATTGCTAGCGGGGGCCGAAAGCTCCTACGAGCAGTACTTC. Amino acid sequence: CSARLLAGAESSYEQYF.

This clonotype was observed many times. This chain uses TRBV20-1 with TRBJ2-7; 11 bases fit TRBD1. The CDR3 spans 14 residues. The V and J ends lost 4 bases and 2 bases, in that order; junction bases with no gene match: 4. Germline V gives CDR1 DFQATT, CDR2 SNEGSKA (reference sequence). The CDR3 is CSAMPGQGAYEQYF. The CDR3 nucleotides are TGCAGTGCTATGCCGGGACAGGGGGCCTACGAGCAGTACTTC.

J is TRBJ2-5 and V is TRBV19, with 10 bases identical to TRBD1. Germline CDR1 reads LNHDA; CDR2 reads SQIVND (reference sequence). The CDR3 is made up of 14 amino acids. J gave up 4 bases and V 6 bases, and 5 bases lay outside the gene matches. CDR3 region: CASRRQGAGETQYF. As DNA, the CDR3 is TGTGCCAGTAGGAGACAGGGGGCGGGAGAGACCCAGTACTTC.

The rearrangement links TRBV29-1 to TRBJ2-3; 8 positions match TRBD1. Trimming took 1 base from V and 6 from J; bases not matched to a gene: 9. The CDR3 has 15 residues. Germline CDR1 and CDR2: SQVTM and ANQGSEA. The CDR3 coding sequence is TGCAGCGTTGAAGGAGGGAGGACAGGGATGGATACGCAGTATTTT. Its translation is CSVEGGRTGMDTQYF.

This clonotype was picked up one time. At one of its ends the junction is not consistent with the germline gene, which may arise from a read error. This chain connects TRBV7-9 to TRBJ1-2; 9 bases are shared with TRBD1. The germline gives CDR1 SEHNR, CDR2 FQNEAQ (reference sequence). There are 17 residues in the CDR3. The CDR3 nucleotides are TGTGTCAGCAGCCCAAGGACAGGGGATTCGGTCGACTATGGTTACACCTTC. It translates to CVSSPRTGDSVDYGYTF.

The chain links TRBV19 to TRBJ2-7; D is ambiguous. Germline V gene lookup returns CDR1 LNHDA and CDR2 SQIVND (reference sequence). This CDR3 is 16 amino acids long. V was pared by 5 bases and J by 0 bases, with 17 bases between. The CDR3 coding sequence is TGTGCCAGTAGTCCCCGGTGGCAGAAAATCTCCTACGAGCAGTACTTC. Amino acids: CASSPRWQKISYEQYF.